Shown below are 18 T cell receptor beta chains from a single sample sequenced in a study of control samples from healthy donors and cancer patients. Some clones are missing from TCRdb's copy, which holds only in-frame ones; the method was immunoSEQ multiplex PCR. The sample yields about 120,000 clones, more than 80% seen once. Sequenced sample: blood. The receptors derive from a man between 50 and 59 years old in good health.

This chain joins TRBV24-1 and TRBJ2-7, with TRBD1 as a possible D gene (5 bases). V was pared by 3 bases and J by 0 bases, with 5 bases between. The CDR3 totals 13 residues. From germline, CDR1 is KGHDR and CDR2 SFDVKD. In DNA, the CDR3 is TGTGCCACCAGTGATGGACACTCCTACGAGCAGTACTTC. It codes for CATSDGHSYEQYF.

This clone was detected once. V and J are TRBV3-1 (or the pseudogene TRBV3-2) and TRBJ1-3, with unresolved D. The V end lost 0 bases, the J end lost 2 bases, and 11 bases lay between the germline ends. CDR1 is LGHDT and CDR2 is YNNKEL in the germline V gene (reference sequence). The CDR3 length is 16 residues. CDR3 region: CASSQDSIFPGNTIYF. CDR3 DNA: TGTGCCAGCAGCCAAGATAGCATCTTCCCTGGAAACACCATATATTTT.

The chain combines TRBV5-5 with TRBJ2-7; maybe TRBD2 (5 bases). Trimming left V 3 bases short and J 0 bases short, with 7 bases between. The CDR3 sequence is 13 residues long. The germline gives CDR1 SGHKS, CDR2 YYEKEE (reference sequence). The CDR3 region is CASSYRDSYEQYF. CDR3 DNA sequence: TGTGCCAGCAGCTACCGGGACTCCTACGAGCAGTACTTC. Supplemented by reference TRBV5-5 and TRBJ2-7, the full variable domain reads DAGVTQSPTHLIKTRGQQVTLRCSPISGHKSVSWYQQVLGQGPQFIFQYYEKEERGRGNFPDRFSARQFPNYSSELNVNALLLGDSALYLCASSYRDSYEQYFGPGTRLTVT.

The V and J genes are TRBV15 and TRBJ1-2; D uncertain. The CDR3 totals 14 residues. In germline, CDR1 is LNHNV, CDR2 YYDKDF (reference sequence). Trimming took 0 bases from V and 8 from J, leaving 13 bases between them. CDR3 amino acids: CATSRDLVAGGYTF. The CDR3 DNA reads TGTGCCACCAGCAGAGACCTCGTCGCGGGGGGCTACACCTTC.

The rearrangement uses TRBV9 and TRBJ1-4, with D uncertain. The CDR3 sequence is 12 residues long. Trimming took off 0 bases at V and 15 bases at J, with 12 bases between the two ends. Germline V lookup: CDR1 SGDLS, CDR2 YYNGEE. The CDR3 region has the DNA TGTGCCAGCAGCGTAGAAGGAGCCAAGTTGTTTTTT. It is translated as CASSVEGAKLFF.

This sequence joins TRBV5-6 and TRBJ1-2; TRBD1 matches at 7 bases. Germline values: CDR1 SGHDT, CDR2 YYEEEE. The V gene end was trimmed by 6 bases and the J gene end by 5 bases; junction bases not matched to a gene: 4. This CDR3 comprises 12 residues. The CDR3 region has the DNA TGTGCCAGCAACCTCAGGGGGTATGGCTACACCTTC. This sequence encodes CASNLRGYGYTF.

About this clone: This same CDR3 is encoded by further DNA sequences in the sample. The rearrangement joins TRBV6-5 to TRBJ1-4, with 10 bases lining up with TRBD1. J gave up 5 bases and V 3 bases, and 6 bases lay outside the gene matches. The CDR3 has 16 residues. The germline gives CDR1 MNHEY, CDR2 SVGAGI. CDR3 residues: CASSYSRTGGNEKLFF. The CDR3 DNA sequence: TGTGCCAGCAGTTATTCGAGGACAGGGGGGAATGAAAAACTGTTTTTT.

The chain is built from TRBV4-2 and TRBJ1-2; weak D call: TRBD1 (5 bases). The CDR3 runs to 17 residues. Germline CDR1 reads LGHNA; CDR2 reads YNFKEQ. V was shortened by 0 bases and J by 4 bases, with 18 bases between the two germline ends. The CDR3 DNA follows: TGTGCCAGCAGCCAAGATGTCGGAGGGGCGCATACCTATGGCTACACCTTC. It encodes CASSQDVGGAHTYGYTF.

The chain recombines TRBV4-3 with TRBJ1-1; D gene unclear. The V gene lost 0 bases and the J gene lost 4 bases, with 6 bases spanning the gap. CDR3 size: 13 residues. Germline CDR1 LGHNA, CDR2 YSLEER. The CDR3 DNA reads TGCGCCAGCAGCCAAGATAAGGCCACTGAAGCTTTCTTT. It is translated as CASSQDKATEAFF.

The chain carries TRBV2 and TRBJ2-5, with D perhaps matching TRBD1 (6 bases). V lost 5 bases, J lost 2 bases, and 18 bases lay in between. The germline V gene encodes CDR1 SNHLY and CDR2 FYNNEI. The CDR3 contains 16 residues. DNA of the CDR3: TGTGCCAGCAGTCTCGGCTTTGGGGGCTTTCAAGAGACCCAGTACTTC. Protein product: CASSLGFGGFQETQYF.

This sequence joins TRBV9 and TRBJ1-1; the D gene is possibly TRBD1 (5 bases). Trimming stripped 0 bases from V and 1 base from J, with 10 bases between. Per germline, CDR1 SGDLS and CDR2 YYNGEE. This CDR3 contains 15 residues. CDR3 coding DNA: TGTGCCAGCAGCGTAGGATCCAGGGAGAACACTGAAGCTTTCTTT. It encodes CASSVGSRENTEAFF.

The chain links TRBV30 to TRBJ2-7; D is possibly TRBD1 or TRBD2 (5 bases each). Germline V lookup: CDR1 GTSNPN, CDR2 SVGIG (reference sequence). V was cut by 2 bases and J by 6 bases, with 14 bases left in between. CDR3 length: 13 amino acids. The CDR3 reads CAWSRDSAGEQYF. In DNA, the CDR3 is TGTGCCTGGAGTAGAGACAGTGCGGGCGAGCAGTACTTC.

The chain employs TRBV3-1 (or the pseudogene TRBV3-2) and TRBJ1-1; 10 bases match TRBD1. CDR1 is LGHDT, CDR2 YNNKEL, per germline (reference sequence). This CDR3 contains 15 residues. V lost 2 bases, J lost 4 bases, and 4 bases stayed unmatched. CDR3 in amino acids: CASSQFGQGGTEAFF. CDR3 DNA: TGTGCCAGCAGCCAATTCGGACAGGGGGGCACTGAAGCTTTCTTT.

CDR3 sequence reads: CASRTSGVSYEQYF. CDR3 sequence (DNA): TGTGCCAGCAGGACTAGCGGGGTGAGCTACGAGCAGTACTTC. J is TRBJ2-7 and V is TRBV2; 11 nucleotides agree with TRBD2. This CDR3 is 14 amino acids long. Looked up from germline, CDR1 is SNHLY and CDR2 is FYNNEI. V dropped 6 bases and J dropped 3; count of bases not matched to a gene: 4.

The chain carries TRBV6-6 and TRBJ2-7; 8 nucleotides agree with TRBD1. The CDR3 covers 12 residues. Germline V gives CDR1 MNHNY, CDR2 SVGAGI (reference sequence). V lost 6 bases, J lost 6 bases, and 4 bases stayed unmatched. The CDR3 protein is CASRTDRAEQYF. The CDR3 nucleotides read TGTGCCAGCAGAACGGACAGGGCCGAGCAGTACTTC.

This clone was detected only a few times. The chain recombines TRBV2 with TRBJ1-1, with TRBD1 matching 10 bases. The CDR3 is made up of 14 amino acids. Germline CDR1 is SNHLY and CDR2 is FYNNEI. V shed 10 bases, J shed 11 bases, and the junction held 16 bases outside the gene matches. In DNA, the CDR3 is TGTGCCATTACCGGGACAGGGGCGTATGGGTGGGCTTTCTTT. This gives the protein CAITGTGAYGWAFF.

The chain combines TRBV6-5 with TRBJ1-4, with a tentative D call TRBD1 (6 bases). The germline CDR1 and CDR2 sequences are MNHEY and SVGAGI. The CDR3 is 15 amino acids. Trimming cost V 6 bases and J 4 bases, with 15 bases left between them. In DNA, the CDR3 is TGTGCCAGCAGGGTTACGGACAGCTTTAATGAAAAACTGTTTTTT. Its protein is CASRVTDSFNEKLFF.

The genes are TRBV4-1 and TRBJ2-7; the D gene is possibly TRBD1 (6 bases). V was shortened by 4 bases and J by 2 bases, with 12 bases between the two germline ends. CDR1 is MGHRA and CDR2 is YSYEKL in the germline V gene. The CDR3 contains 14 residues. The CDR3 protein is CASSPDSRAYEQYF. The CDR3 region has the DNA TGCGCCAGCAGCCCGGACAGTCGCGCCTACGAGCAGTACTTC.